This TCR beta chain was sequenced during a study of identical twins. Study-wide findings and caveats: Low generation-probability sequences were in excess among twin-shared out-of-frame alpha sequences.

TCRdb ran MiXCR on the 5' RACE reads and lists one entry per CDR3 protein. The sample consists of approximately 260,000 distinct CDR3 sequences, around 15% of them appearing once. Germline V CDR1 and CDR2: MNHEY, SVGEGT. V was pared by 4 bases and J by 7 bases, with 19 bases between. CDR3 length: 15 amino acids. On this clonotype itself: Its antigen is still unknown.

Sequencing input: memory (CD45RO+) T cells sorted from blood. The V gene is TRBV6-2 or TRBV6-3, the J gene TRBJ2-5, with D perhaps matching TRBD2 (7 bases). This receptor was taken from a woman younger than 30 in good health. This chain's CDR3 is CASSSWGRESWTQYF. The CDR3 coding sequence is TGTGCCAGCAGTTCATGGGGGCGGGAGTCCTGGACCCAGTACTTC.